This T cell receptor (beta chain) was found in a study of T cell responses to AZD1222 COVID-19 vaccine. Study-wide background: The analysis combined second doses at about 4 or about 12 weeks. Study-wide points: Every sample of the repertoires postdated the peak T cell response.

The assay was immunoSEQ multiplex PCR, and TCRdb's table has in-frame clones only and misses some. The sample has 130,000 or so clones; about nine tenths are singletons. Details on this clone: Its cognate antigen is unknown.

This CDR3 is built from 14 residues. Per the germline V gene, CDR1 is SGHAT and CDR2 is FQNNGV. The ends were cut back, 3 bases at V and 4 bases at J, with 10 bases in the middle. This sequence was found in an adult in good health. Sequencing was performed on peripheral blood, taken on day 0 of AZD1222 vaccination. The chain carries TRBV11-2 and TRBJ2-1, with D uncertain. CDR3 sequence (DNA): TGTGCCAGCAGCTTGGGCCCAGGATACAATGAGCAGTTCTTC. Translated, it gives CASSLGPGYNEQFF.